The TCR beta chain under discussion was sequenced for a study of T-cell reconstitution after alpha-beta-depleted transplantation in children. Preparing the TCRbeta library involved the use of unique molecular identifiers. TCRdb re-derived calls from the PCR reads in MiXCR, one entry per CDR3 protein. The repertoire consists of approximately 350,000 distinct CDR3 sequences, with under 13% occurring once and the leading ten covering more than 2%. Looked up from germline, CDR1 is SGHKS and CDR2 is YYEKEE (reference sequence). The CDR3 is made up of 13 amino acids. With V trimmed by 4 bases and J by 6 bases, 3 bases remained unmatched.

The chain joins TRBV5-5 to TRBJ2-2; 7 bases agree with TRBD2. The sample in question was PBMCs from the stem cell graft donor, obtained from the stem cell graft. The source of this sequence is a human donor who donated a stem cell graft to a child with acute lymphoblastic leukemia. The CDR3 here is CASSRTSPGELFF. Written as DNA, the CDR3 is TGTGCCAGCAGCAGGACTAGTCCCGGGGAGCTGTTTTTT.